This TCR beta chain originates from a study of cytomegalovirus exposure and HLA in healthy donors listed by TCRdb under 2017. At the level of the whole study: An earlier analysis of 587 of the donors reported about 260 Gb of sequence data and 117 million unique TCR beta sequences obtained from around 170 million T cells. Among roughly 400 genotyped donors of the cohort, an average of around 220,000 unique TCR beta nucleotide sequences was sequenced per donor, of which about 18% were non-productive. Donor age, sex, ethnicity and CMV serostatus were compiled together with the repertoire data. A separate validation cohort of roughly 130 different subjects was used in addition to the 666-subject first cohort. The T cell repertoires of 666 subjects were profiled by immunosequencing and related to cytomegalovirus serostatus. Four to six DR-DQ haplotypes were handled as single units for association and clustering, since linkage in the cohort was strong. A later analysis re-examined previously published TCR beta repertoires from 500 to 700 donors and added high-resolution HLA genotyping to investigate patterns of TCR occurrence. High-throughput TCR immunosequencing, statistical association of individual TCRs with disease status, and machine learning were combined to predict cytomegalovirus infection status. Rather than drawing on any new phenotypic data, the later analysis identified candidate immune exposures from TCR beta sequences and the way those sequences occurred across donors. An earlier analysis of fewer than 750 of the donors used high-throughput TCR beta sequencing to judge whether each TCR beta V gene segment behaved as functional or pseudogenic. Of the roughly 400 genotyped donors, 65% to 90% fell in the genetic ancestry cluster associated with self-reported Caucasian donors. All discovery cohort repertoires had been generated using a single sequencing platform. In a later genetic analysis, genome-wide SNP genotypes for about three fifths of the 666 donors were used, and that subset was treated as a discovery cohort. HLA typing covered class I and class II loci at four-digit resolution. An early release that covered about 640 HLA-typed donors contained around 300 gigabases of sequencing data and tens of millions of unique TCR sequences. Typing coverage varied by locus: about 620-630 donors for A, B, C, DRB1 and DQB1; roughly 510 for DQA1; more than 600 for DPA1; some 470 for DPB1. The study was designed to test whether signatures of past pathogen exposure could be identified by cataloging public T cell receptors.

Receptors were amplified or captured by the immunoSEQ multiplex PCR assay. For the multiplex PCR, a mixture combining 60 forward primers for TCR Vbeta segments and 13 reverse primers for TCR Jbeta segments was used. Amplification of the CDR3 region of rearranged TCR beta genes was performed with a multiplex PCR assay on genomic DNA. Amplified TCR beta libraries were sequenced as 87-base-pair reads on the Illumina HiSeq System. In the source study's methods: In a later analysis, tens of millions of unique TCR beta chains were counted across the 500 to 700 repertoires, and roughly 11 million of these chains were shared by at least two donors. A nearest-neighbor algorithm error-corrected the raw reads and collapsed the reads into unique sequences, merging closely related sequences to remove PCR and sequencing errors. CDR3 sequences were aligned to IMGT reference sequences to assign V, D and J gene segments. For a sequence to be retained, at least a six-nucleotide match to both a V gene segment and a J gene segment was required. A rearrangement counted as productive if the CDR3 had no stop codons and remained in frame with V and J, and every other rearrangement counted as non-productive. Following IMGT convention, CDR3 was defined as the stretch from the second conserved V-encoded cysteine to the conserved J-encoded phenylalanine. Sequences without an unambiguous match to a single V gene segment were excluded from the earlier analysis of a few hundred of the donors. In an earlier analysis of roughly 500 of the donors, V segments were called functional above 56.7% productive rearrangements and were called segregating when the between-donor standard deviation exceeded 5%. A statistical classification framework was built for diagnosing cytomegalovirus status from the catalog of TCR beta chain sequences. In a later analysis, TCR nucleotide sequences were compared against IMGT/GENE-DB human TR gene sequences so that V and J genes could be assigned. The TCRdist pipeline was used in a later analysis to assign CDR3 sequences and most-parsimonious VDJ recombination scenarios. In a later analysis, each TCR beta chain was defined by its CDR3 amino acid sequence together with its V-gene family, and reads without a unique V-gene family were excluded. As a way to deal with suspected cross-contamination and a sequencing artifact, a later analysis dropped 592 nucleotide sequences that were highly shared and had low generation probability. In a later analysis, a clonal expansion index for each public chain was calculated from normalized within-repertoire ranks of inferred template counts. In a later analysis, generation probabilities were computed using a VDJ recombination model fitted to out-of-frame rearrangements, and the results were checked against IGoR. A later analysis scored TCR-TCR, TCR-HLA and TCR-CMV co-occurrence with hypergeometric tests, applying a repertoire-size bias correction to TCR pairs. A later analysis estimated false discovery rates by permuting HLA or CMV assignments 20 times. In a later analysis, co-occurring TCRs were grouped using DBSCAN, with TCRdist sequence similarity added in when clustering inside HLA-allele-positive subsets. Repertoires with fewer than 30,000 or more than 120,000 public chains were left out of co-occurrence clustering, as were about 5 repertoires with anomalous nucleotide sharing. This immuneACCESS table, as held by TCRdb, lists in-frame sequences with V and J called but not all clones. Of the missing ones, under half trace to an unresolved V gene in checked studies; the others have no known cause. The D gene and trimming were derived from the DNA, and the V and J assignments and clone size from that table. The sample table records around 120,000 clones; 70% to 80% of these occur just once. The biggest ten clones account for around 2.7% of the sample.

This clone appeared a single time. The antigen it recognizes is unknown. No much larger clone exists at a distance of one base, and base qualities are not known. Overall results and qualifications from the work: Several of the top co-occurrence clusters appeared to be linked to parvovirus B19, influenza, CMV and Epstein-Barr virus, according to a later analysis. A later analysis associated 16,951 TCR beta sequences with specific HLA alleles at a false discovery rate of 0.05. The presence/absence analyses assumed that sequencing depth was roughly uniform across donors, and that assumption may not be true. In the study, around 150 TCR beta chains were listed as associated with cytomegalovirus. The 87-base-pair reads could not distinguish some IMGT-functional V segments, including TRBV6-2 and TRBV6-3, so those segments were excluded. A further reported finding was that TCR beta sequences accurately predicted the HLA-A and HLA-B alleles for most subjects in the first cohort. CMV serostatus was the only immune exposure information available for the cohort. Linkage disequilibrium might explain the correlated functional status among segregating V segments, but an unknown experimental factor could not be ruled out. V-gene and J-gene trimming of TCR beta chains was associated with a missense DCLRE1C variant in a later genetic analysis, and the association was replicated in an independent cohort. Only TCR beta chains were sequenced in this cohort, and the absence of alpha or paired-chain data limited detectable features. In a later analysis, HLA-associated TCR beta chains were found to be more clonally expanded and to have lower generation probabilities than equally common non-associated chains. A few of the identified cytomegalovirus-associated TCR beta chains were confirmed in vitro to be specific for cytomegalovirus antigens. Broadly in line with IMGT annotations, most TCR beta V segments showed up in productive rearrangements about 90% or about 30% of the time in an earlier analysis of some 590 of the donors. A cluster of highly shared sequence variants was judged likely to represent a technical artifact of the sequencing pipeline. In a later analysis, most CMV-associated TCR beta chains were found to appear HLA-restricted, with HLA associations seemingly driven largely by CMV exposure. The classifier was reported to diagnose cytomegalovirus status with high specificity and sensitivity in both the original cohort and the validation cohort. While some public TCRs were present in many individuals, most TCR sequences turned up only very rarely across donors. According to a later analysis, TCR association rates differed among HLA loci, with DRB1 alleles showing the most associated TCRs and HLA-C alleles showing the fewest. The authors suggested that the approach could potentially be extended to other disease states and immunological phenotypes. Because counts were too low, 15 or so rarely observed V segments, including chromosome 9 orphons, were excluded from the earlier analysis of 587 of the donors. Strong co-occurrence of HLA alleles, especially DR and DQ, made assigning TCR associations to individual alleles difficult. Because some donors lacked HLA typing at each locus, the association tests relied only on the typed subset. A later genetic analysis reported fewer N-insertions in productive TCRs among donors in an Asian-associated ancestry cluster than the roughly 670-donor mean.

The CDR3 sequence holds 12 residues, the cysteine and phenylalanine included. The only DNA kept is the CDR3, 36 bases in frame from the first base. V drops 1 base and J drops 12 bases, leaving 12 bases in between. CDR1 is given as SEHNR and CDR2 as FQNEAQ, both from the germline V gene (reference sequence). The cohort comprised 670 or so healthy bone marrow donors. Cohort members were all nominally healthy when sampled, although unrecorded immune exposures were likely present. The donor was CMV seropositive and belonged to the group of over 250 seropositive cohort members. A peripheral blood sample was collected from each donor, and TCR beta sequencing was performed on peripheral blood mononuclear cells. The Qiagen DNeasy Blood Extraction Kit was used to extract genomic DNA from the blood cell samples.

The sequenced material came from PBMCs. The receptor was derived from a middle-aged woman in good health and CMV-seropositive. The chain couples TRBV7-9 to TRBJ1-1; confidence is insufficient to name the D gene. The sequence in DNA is TGTGCCAGCAGCTTAGATCACCGGGTCCCTTTCTTT. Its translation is CASSLDHRVPFF.